Presented here are 17 T cell receptor beta chains from one specimen sequenced in a study of a mutant IDH1 vaccine in newly diagnosed glioma. Which antigens these TCRs recognize remains unknown. Using immunoSEQ multiplex PCR, the repertoire was profiled, and TCRdb retains in-frame clones only, with some absent. The sample yields about 65,000 clones, approximately 85% seen once. Described time point: week 23, last vaccination. Every single dose of the vaccine, 300 ug of mutant IDH1 20-mer peptide, came with topical imiquimod. The material sequenced was PBMCs, taken from a glioma patient whose treatment included an IDH1 peptide vaccine. The receptors shown here come from a young man with glioma.

V is TRBV28 and J is TRBJ1-6, with D hard to call. This CDR3 is built from 14 residues. Deletions cut 3 bases from V and 14 bases from J, with 17 bases between. Germline assignment: CDR1 MDHEN and CDR2 SYDVKM. DNA of the CDR3: TGTGCCAGCAGTTTTACAAAGGACGGGATGTCCCTCCACTTT. This gives the protein CASSFTKDGMSLHF.

This clone was found a few times. The J gene is TRBJ1-5, the V gene TRBV28; possible D gene TRBD1, 5 bases. Trimming left V 3 bases short and J 0 bases short, with 9 bases between. From germline, CDR1 is MDHEN and CDR2 SYDVKM. This CDR3 is built from 15 residues. The CDR3, as DNA: TGTGCCAGCAGTTTCGGACACCCTAGCAATCAGCCCCAGCATTTT. It is translated as CASSFGHPSNQPQHF. Looking up the rest from reference TRBV28 and TRBJ1-5 gives the full variable domain: DVKVTQSSRYLVKRTGEKVFLECVQDMDHENMFWYRQDPGLGLRLIYFSYDVKMKEKGDIPEGYSVSREKKERFSLILESASTNQTSMYLCASSFGHPSNQPQHFGDGTRLSIL.

V is TRBV18 and J is TRBJ2-5; tentative D call: TRBD2 (7 bases). Germline V CDR1 and CDR2: KGHSH, LQKENI. V lost 10 bases and J 2 bases, leaving 17 bases between the germline ends. The CDR3 spans 14 residues. The CDR3: CATSGQLGQETQYF. The CDR3 bases are TGTGCCACTAGCGGACAGTTGGGACAAGAGACCCAGTACTTC.

The V gene is TRBV4-1, the J gene TRBJ1-4, with unresolved D. The ends were cut back, 4 bases at V and 7 bases at J, with 10 bases in the middle. Per the germline V gene, CDR1 is MGHRA and CDR2 is YSYEKL. The CDR3 contains 13 residues. CDR3 amino acids: CASSLLWGEKLFF. DNA for the CDR3: TGCGCCAGCAGCCTACTCTGGGGTGAAAAACTGTTTTTT.

This clone has only a few counts. V gene TRBV4-1 combines with J gene TRBJ1-1; D gene uncertain. The V end was cut by 1 base, the J end by 3 bases, with 9 bases between. The germline V gene has CDR1 MGHRA and CDR2 YSYEKL. The CDR3 contains 14 residues. CDR3 coding DNA: TGCGCCAGCAGCCAAGTAACTAGGGACACTGAAGCTTTCTTT. It yields the protein CASSQVTRDTEAFF.

The chain joins TRBV27 to TRBJ2-3; TRBD2 matches at 9 bases. The CDR3 covers 17 residues. V trimming: 5 bases; J trimming: 2 bases; junction bases outside the gene matches: 11. From germline, CDR1 is MNHEY and CDR2 SMNVEV (reference sequence). The CDR3 loop reads CASSPPLTSGYTDTQYF. The CDR3 region has the DNA TGTGCCAGCAGTCCACCCCTGACTAGCGGATACACAGATACGCAGTATTTT.

This chain links TRBV11-2 with TRBJ1-2, with 7 bases matching TRBD1. V lost 6 bases and J lost 0; bases outside the gene matches: 16. The CDR3 is 18 residues long. CDR1 and CDR2 from the germline V gene are SGHAT and FQNNGV. The CDR3 here is CASSTFKGRQGANYGYTF. The CDR3 DNA is TGTGCCAGCAGTACGTTTAAGGGCCGACAGGGAGCTAACTATGGCTACACCTTC.

This clone was recorded a few times. The chain links TRBV19 to TRBJ1-1; 8 bases line up with TRBD1. Germline CDR1 and CDR2: LNHDA and SQIVND (reference sequence). The CDR3 is made up of 15 amino acids. Germline trimming cut 7 bases from V and 0 bases from J; bases unmatched to any gene: 7. CDR3 residues: CASTLDRAMNTEAFF. CDR3 coding DNA: TGTGCCAGTACCTTGGACAGGGCAATGAACACTGAAGCTTTCTTT.

The chain carries TRBV7-6 and TRBJ2-3, with D possibly being TRBD1 (5 bases). CDR3 length: 14 residues. In germline, CDR1 is SGHVS, CDR2 FNYEAQ. The V and J ends lost 3 bases and 2 bases respectively, with 9 bases between them. CDR3 DNA: TGTGCCAGCAGCTTGACAGCACTCACAGATACGCAGTATTTT. It encodes CASSLTALTDTQYF.

The rearrangement links TRBV14 to TRBJ2-2; 8 nucleotides line up with TRBD1. The V segment lost 4 bases and the J segment 2 bases; nucleotides outside the gene matches: 6. CDR3 length: 16 residues. Germline CDR1 is SGHDN and CDR2 is FVKESK. The CDR3 is CASSPRTGHNTGELFF. CDR3 nucleotide sequence: TGTGCCAGCAGCCCGCGGACAGGGCATAACACCGGGGAGCTGTTTTTT.

The V gene is TRBV29-1, the J gene TRBJ2-1, with 7 bases matching TRBD1. The CDR3 consists of 14 residues. In germline, CDR1 is SQVTM, CDR2 ANQGSEA. The J segment lost 3 bases and the V segment lost 4 bases, leaving 6 bases of the junction unmatched. The CDR3 protein is CSVGEGAYYNEQFF. CDR3 in DNA: TGCAGCGTTGGAGAGGGGGCCTACTACAATGAGCAGTTCTTC.

The gene calls are TRBV6-6 and TRBJ2-7; D perhaps matches TRBD1 (6 bases). V lost 4 bases, J lost 5 bases, and 9 bases lay in between. In germline, CDR1 is MNHNY, CDR2 SVGAGI (reference sequence). The CDR3 is 12 residues long. The CDR3 DNA is TGTGCCAGCAGTTTACAGGGCCACGAGCAGTACTTC. Protein: CASSLQGHEQYF.

This clone appeared a single time. Additional DNA sequences in this sample encode the identical CDR3. The chain uses TRBV9 and TRBJ2-1, with D perhaps TRBD2 (5 bases). The CDR3 extends over 15 amino acids. V gave up 1 base and J gave up 1 base, with 9 bases separating them. Germline-derived CDR1 and CDR2 are SGDLS and YYNGEE. CDR3 sequence: CASSVSGISYNEQFF. CDR3 bases: TGTGCCAGCAGCGTATCGGGGATATCCTACAATGAGCAGTTCTTC.

CDR3 nucleotides: TGTGCCAGCAGCAACGGACAGTTCTCCTACAATGAGCAGTTCTTC. Translated: CASSNGQFSYNEQFF. The chain recombines TRBV11-2 with TRBJ2-1; D may be TRBD1 (6 bases). Trimming pared 5 bases from V and 0 bases from J, leaving 11 bases between. The CDR3 is 15 residues long. The germline V gene encodes CDR1 SGHAT and CDR2 FQNNGV.

This clone was picked up one time. This chain links TRBV7-2 with TRBJ2-5, with D tentatively TRBD1 (5 bases). Gene TRBJ2-7 matches the end of the DNA better, so the J call may be wrong. Germline values: CDR1 SGHTA, CDR2 FQGNSA. CDR3 length: 16 amino acids. The CDR3 DNA follows: TGTGCCAGCAGCCCTAGAACAGGTCGGTCGACCTACGAGCAGTACTTC. Amino acid sequence: CASSPRTGRSTYEQYF.

This clone was seen a single time. This chain connects TRBV28 to TRBJ1-5, with no clear D. The germline V and J ends were trimmed by 1 base and 7 bases, with 5 bases remaining between them. From germline, CDR1 is MDHEN and CDR2 SYDVKM. This CDR3 is 12 amino acids long. CDR3 nucleotide sequence: TGTGCCAGCAGTTTATTGGGCCAGCCCCAGCATTTT. The encoded protein is CASSLLGQPQHF.

CDR3 residues: CASRRGAYEQYF. The CDR3 DNA reads TGTGCCAGCAGACGGGGGGCCTACGAGCAGTACTTC. The chain is built from TRBV6-1 and TRBJ2-7; 7 bases map to TRBD2. This CDR3 comprises 12 residues. The trim removed 6 bases at V and 2 bases at J, leaving 1 base unmatched. CDR1 and CDR2 (germline): MNHNS, SASEGT.